Each of the 8 T cell receptor beta chains below was sequenced from the same sample in a study of response to subunit inactivated influenza vaccine. TCRdb fed the RT-PCR reads into MiXCR, producing one record per CDR3 protein. The sample carries more than 600,000 distinct CDR3 sequences, less than 20% recorded once. Sequenced material: PBMCs from blood, taken roughly 5 days after vaccination. The receptors derive from a man in his forties or fifties who received an inactivated influenza vaccine.

The chain is built from TRBV12-3 or TRBV12-4 and TRBJ1-6; tentatively, D is TRBD1 (6 bases). Trimming left V 4 bases short and J 8 bases short, with 12 bases between. The CDR3 consists of 14 residues. CDR3 residues: CASSYQGSHSPLHF. DNA of the CDR3: TGTGCCAGCAGTTACCAGGGGAGTCATTCACCCCTCCACTTT.

The chain uses TRBV6-5 and TRBJ1-6; perhaps TRBD1 as D (5 bases). Germline-derived CDR1 and CDR2 are MNHEY and SVGAGI. V was pared by 0 bases and J by 7 bases, with 7 bases between. The CDR3 is made up of 14 amino acids. CDR3 in DNA: TGTGCCAGCAGTTACTCGGGGGGGAATTCACCCCTCCACTTT. Residues: CASSYSGGNSPLHF.

This chain connects TRBV20-1 to TRBJ1-1; 9 nucleotides match TRBD1. Germline CDR1 and CDR2: DFQATT and SNEGSKA (reference sequence). CDR3 length: 14 amino acids. V shed 1 base and J 4 bases; nucleotides not matched to a gene: 4. Here the CDR3 DNA reads TGCAGTGCTAGAGCCCCGGGACAGGGCACTGAAGCTTTCTTT. Translated: CSARAPGQGTEAFF.

The J gene is TRBJ2-7, the V gene TRBV20-1; D remains ambiguous. Germline V CDR1 and CDR2: DFQATT, SNEGSKA (reference sequence). The CDR3 has 11 amino acids. V was trimmed by 2 bases and J by 3 bases, leaving 5 bases between them. The CDR3 DNA reads as TGCAGTGCTAGACGAGACTACGAGCAGTACTTC. Translation gives CSARRDYEQYF.

This clonotype showed up just a few times. The gene calls are TRBV19 and TRBJ2-7; D gene unclear. This CDR3 comprises 13 residues. The germline gives CDR1 LNHDA, CDR2 SQIVND (reference sequence). V was clipped by 5 bases and J by 7 bases, with 15 bases between them. CDR3 nucleotide sequence: TGTGCCAGTAGTGTCGACCGGGTGGAGGAGCAGTACTTC. Residues: CASSVDRVEEQYF. Full variable domain (outside the CDR3, taken from reference TRBV19 and TRBJ2-7): DGGITQSPKYLFRKEGQNVTLSCEQNLNHDAMYWYRQDPGQGLRLIYYSQIVNDFQKGDIAEGYSVSREKKESFPLTVTSAQKNPTAFYLCASSVDRVEEQYFGPGTRLTVT.

This chain joins TRBV29-1 and TRBJ2-5; tentatively, D is TRBD1 or TRBD2 (5 bases each). Germline CDR1 SQVTM, CDR2 ANQGSEA. Trimming pared 6 bases from V and 4 bases from J, leaving 12 bases between. The CDR3 extends over 12 amino acids. The CDR3 protein is CSVVSGTETQYF. CDR3 DNA: TGCAGCGTCGTTTCCGGGACAGAGACCCAGTACTTC.

This clonotype has a handful of counts. This rearrangement joins TRBV24-1 to TRBJ1-2; 8 bases match TRBD1. The CDR3 has 16 amino acids. CDR1 KGHDR and CDR2 SFDVKD come from the germline V gene. J gave up 0 bases and V 9 bases, and 11 bases lay outside the gene matches. Here the CDR3 DNA reads TGTGCCACCTACGGACAGGGCGCCAAATCTAACTATGGCTACACCTTC. Protein: CATYGQGAKSNYGYTF.

This clonotype was counted a few times. The chain combines TRBV7-2 with TRBJ2-1; possible D gene TRBD1, 6 bases. The CDR3 totals 15 residues. V lost 2 bases and J 8 bases, leaving 16 bases between the germline ends. From germline, CDR1 is SGHTA and CDR2 FQGNSA. In DNA form, the CDR3 reads TGTGCCAGCAGCTTATTCTTTGCTGAGGGGGATGAGCAGTTCTTC. Protein: CASSLFFAEGDEQFF.